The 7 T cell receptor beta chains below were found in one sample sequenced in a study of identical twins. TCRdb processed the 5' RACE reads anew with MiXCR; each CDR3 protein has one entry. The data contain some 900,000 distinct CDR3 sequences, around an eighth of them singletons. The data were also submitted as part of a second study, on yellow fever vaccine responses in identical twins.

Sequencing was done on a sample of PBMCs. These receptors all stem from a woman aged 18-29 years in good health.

CDR3 protein: CSARVAGTDTQYF. CDR3 DNA sequence: TGCAGTGCTAGAGTCGCGGGCACAGATACGCAGTATTTT. J is TRBJ2-3 and V is TRBV20-1; D gene unclear. V lost 1 base to trimming and J lost 1 base, with 6 bases between them. The CDR3 runs 13 residues. Looked up from germline, CDR1 is DFQATT and CDR2 is SNEGSKA (reference sequence).

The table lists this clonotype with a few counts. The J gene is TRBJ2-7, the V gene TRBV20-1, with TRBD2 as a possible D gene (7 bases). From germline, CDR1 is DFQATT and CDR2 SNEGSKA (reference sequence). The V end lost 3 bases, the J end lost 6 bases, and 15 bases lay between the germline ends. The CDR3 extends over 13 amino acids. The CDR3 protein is CSARGGGPSEQYV. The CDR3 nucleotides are TGCAGTGCTAGGGGGGGGGGCCCGAGCGAGCAGTACGTC.

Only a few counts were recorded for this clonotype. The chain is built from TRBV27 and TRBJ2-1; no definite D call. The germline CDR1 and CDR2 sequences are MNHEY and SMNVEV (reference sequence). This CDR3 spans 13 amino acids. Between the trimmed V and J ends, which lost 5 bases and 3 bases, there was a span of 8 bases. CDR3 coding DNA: TGTGCCAGCAGTAAGGAGAACTACAATGAGCAGTTCTTC. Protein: CASSKENYNEQFF.

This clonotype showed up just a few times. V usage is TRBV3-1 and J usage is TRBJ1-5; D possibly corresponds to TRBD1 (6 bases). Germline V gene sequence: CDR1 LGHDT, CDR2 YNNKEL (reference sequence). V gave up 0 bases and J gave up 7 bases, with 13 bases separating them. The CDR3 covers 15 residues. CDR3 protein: CASSQDGGGGQPQHF. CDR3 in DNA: TGTGCCAGCAGCCAAGACGGAGGGGGGGGACAGCCCCAGCATTTT.

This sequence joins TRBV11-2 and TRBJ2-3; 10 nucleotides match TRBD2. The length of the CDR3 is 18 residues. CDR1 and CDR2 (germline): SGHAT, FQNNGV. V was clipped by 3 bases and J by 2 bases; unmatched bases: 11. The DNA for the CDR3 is TGTGCCAGCAGCTTTAGAGGGGGACTAGCGCCATTCACAGATACGCAGTATTTT. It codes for CASSFRGGLAPFTDTQYF.

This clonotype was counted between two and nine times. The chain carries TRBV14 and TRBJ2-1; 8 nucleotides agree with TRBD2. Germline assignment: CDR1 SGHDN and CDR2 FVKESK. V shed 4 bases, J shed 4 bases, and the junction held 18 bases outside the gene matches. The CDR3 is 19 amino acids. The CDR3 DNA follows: TGTGCCAGCAGCCCCTCCCAACTAGCGGCCTTAGGGGGATACAATGAGCAGTTCTTC. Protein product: CASSPSQLAALGGYNEQFF.

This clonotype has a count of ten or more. In DNA, the CDR3 is TGCAGTGCCAAGGGGGGGCAGCAAAATGAAAAACTGTTTTTT. This translates into CSAKGGQQNEKLFF. The chain employs TRBV20-1 and TRBJ1-4; D might be TRBD1 (6 bases). Trimming took off 6 bases at V and 5 bases at J, with 16 bases between the two ends. Germline V CDR1 and CDR2: DFQATT, SNEGSKA (reference sequence). The CDR3 has 14 amino acids.